These 4 T cell receptor beta chains came from one sample sequenced in a study of HIV-infected patients and healthy controls. cDNA was made from approximately 500 ng RNA using alpha and beta constant primers. Separate chain-specific third strand synthesis with multiplexing indices produced the alpha and beta libraries. MiXCR, applied by TCRdb to the 5' RACE reads, yields one record per CDR3 protein. Among about 15,000 distinct CDR3 sequences listed, around 5% were seen once. The repertoire came from unfractionated whole blood and reflected all unsorted peripheral T cells. Sequenced: blood. These receptors all stem from an adult in good health.

In this sample, this clonotype turned up many times. The gene calls are TRBV7-7 and TRBJ1-1, with a weak D call TRBD1 (5 bases). CDR3 length: 13 amino acids. Germline V gene lookup returns CDR1 SSHAT and CDR2 FNYEAQ (reference sequence). The V end lost 3 bases, the J end lost 6 bases, and 11 bases lay between the germline ends. The CDR3 bases are TGTGCCAGCAGCTTCAGGGAGGGGTCTGAAGCTTTCTTT. It specifies CASSFREGSEAFF.

This clonotype was counted at least ten times. This chain links TRBV28 with TRBJ2-2; 8 bases are a match to TRBD1. Germline CDR1 and CDR2: MDHEN and SYDVKM. J gave up 5 bases and V 5 bases, and 4 bases lay outside the gene matches. The CDR3 contains 14 residues. For the CDR3, the DNA is TGTGCCAGCAGTCCGCAGGGGGCAACCGGGGAGCTGTTTTTT. Translated: CASSPQGATGELFF.

The rearrangement joins TRBV4-2 to TRBJ2-3, with D perhaps TRBD2 (5 bases). Trimming took 6 bases from V and 0 from J, leaving 16 bases between them. The germline CDR1 and CDR2 sequences are LGHNA and YNFKEQ. CDR3 length equals 16 residues. Written as DNA, the CDR3 is TGTGCCAGCAGTCGAGGACTCCTGGGGAGCACAGATACGCAGTATTTT. Residues: CASSRGLLGSTDTQYF.

By share, this clonotype counts as medium-sized (0.01 to 0.1%). The J gene is TRBJ2-3, the V gene TRBV4-3; D perhaps matches TRBD2 (6 bases). V was cut by 3 bases and J by 5 bases, with 24 bases left in between. Germline V gives CDR1 LGHNA, CDR2 YSLEER. This CDR3 has 18 residues. For the CDR3, the DNA is TGCGCCAGCAGCCAGACGCGCCATAGCGGATCAGGACTAGATACGCAGTATTTT. Translation: CASSQTRHSGSGLDTQYF.